This T cell receptor (beta chain) stems from a study of T cells in Graves' hyperthyroidism and ophthalmopathy (dated by TCRdb to about 2019). As for the study more broadly: Peripheral blood samples were taken at the time of initial diagnosis, prior to any treatment. Following sampling, methimazole starting at 30 mg daily was given to hyperthyroidism patients, and high-dose intravenous methylprednisolone was given to ophthalmopathy patients. TCR V-J signatures able to tell the groups apart were searched for in a discovery cohort of some 97 patients, of whom over 40 had Graves' ophthalmopathy and 57 had stable Graves' hyperthyroidism. For training and testing, the 100 patients in the discovery cohort were randomly divided in a 7:3 ratio. The paper describes TCR Vbeta CDR3 sequencing of 120 to 150 peripheral blood samples, made up of approximately 40 ophthalmopathy patients, around 78 hyperthyroidism patients and roughly 17 progressor patients. An independent validation cohort of around 19 hyperthyroidism patients and about 16 patients who later progressed to ophthalmopathy tested prospective prediction of ophthalmopathy. Thyroid tissue and blood T-cell repertoires from several Graves' hyperthyroidism patients were also compared in the study. Broader findings and caveats from the paper: In validation, the model predicted progression to ophthalmopathy a median of approximately 6.6 months before onset, with over 55% sensitivity and more than 72% specificity. Sample size was not statistically predetermined, and blinding of investigators to group allocation was not performed. Blood samples also contained most of the expanded thyroid clonotypes (frequency above 0.001), which suggests that blood repertoires may reflect thyroid immune responses. A model built on a 13 V-J signature distinguished ophthalmopathy from stable hyperthyroidism, reaching 87.88% sensitivity and 81.08% specificity in cross-validation and 80%/75% in testing.

Stable Graves' hyperthyroidism was defined as no progression to ophthalmopathy during 18 months of follow-up. Hyperthyroidism patients were newly diagnosed, with disease duration under 2 months, and aged 18 to 65 years. Any patient with an uncontrolled infection, another autoimmune disease, pregnancy or lactation was excluded. Diagnoses were established on the basis of clinical symptoms, serum thyroxine and TRAb, thyroid ultrasound, and orbital computed tomography. PBMCs were separated from roughly 10 ml of fresh peripheral blood using Ficoll-Paque density gradient centrifugation. Trizol reagent was used to extract total RNA, and RNA quality was then checked on an Agilent 2100 Bioanalyzer. This clonotype was detected ten times or more. Its antigen is currently not known. Per-nucleotide qualities are absent, and no much larger clonotype sits a single base away. The TCR beta CDR3 regions were amplified from RNA transcripts. A first-round RT-PCR of the TCR CDR3 used the HTBI primer set with the Qiagen OneStep RT-PCR kit. Libraries were constructed in a second round of multiplex PCR, after which size selection and purification were performed. Libraries were sequenced paired-end with 100 bp reads on an Illumina HiSeq2000. The original methods were these. SOAPnuke was used to process the raw data, throwing out any read that contained adapters or uncalled bases, had a mean Phred below 15, or lacked an exact constant-primer or identifier match. High-quality paired reads were merged with COPE v1.2.5, and unique nucleotide sequences were defined as clonotypes. MiTCR v1.1 was used to align clonotypes to the IMGT TRBV, TRBD and TRBJ reference segments. Analysis was restricted to V-J combinations with a frequency above 0.0001, which covered approximately 99% of repertoires. A TCS score was defined as the ratio of F50 (clonal expansion) to E x V (chaos), with BLOSUM62-based TCRdist applied between CDR3 peptides within each V-J. Welch's t-statistics and random forest reduced just over 500 V-J features to 13, which were used in a naive Bayes classifier (R e1071). TCRdb reanalyzed the raw reads on its own, using fastp at Q25 for trimming and MiXCR for clone calling, and kept in-frame beta chains. When rows share a CDR3 protein, they turn into one entry using the most common DNA and genes. What appears here as the V and J calls and clone size reflects TCRdb's work, not the paper's. The sample data list around 420,000 distinct CDR3 sequences, and approximately 14% of these were observed just once. Roughly 7.7% of the sample is held by the ten biggest clonotypes.

V loses 1 base at its end and J loses 6 bases; junction bases beyond the gene matches: 11. The CDR3 has 16 amino acids, counting the end cysteine and phenylalanine. Only the CDR3 region is kept as DNA, spanning 48 bases read in frame from base 1. CDR1 and CDR2 (SGHTA, FQGNSA) derive from the germline V gene. This chain is built from TRBV7-2 and TRBJ1-2, with 7 middle bases fitting TRBD1. The sample consisted of blood. This sequence was found in a young woman with Graves' hyperthyroidism. The CDR3 region has the sequence CASSLDPAGGRNGYTF. The bases read TGTGCCAGCAGCTTAGATCCGGCAGGGGGTAGGAATGGCTACACCTTC.